This T cell receptor beta chain came from a study of spatial heterogeneity in lung cancer. Study at large: Detection consistently captured more beta-chain sequences than alpha-chain sequences. In tumor regions, TCR transcript counts tracked strongly with a T cell module score from matched bulk RNA-seq.

The CDR3 runs to 15 residues. Per germline, CDR1 DFQATT and CDR2 SNEGSKA (reference sequence). J gave up 1 base and V 3 bases, and 7 bases lay outside the gene matches. General study findings and limits: Higher tumor mutation counts went along with higher counts of expanded intratumoral alpha and beta TCRs.

This clonotype has only a few counts. Antigen specificity is unknown. This sample's time point: sample taken at primary tumor resection. Some 72 TRACERx patients with early, untreated non-small cell lung cancer donated samples. TCRdb passed the 5' RACE reads through MiXCR, listing each CDR3 protein once. The data contain 2,500 to 3,500 distinct CDR3 sequences, around an eighth of them seen just once; the ten biggest clones take up roughly 8.7%. V and J are TRBV20-1 and TRBJ2-5, with TRBD2 matching over 8 bases. This TCR was recovered from a male donor with early-stage non-small cell lung cancer. The starting material was lung tumor tissue, obtained at surgery. The chain's CDR3 is CSASRDSGTQETQYF. The CDR3 DNA follows: TGCAGTGCTAGTCGGGATAGCGGGACCCAAGAGACCCAGTACTTC.